This is a list of T cell receptor beta chains from one sample in a study of blood T cell repertoires in COVID-19. Libraries were prepared by immunoSEQ multiplex PCR; TCRdb keeps only in-frame clonotypes and omits some of them. The data contain fewer than 200,000 clones, roughly 79% of them singletons. The sample consisted of peripheral blood. The receptors here all came from a woman aged 65 to 85 with acute or convalescent COVID-19. CDR3s include the opening cysteine and the closing phenylalanine or tryptophan. A D gene is named only where the DNA matches it firmly. A clone size is listed for some rows: how often the clone was seen (once, few, many), or a class if it is expanded.

clone_size j_call v_call d_call cdr3_nt cdr3_aa
NA TRBJ2-2 TRBV5-5 NA TGTGCCAGCAGCTTAATGTTCAGGGGCGCGGACGGGGAGCTGTTTTTT CASSLMFRGADGELFF
NA TRBJ2-3 TRBV7-9 NA TGTGCCAGCAGCCGGGACATTGACACAGATACGCAGTATTTT CASSRDIDTDTQYF
NA TRBJ2-5 TRBV6-1 TRBD1 TGTGCCAGCAGTGAACGACAGGGGGCTTGGGAGACCCAGTACTTC CASSERQGAWETQYF
NA TRBJ1-1 TRBV11-3 NA TGTGCCAGCAGCTTACTGGGGACACCGAACACTGAAGCTTTCTTT CASSLLGTPNTEAFF
NA TRBJ2-1 TRBV7-9 TRBD1 TGTGCCAGCAGCTCCCAGGGGGCGCTTAATGAGCAGTTCTTC CASSSQGALNEQFF
medium-sized TRBJ2-1 TRBV6-5 TRBD1 TGTGCCAGCAGTCCCGGGACAGGGGGCTACAATGAGCAGTTCTTC CASSPGTGGYNEQFF
NA TRBJ2-2 TRBV30 TRBD2 TGTGCCTGGAGCCGGGACTATCGCACCGGGGAGCTGTTTTTT CAWSRDYRTGELFF
NA TRBJ1-2 TRBV15 TRBD1 TGTGCCACCAGCAGGGACACAGGGGTTCGCGGCTACACCTTC CATSRDTGVRGYTF
NA TRBJ1-1 TRBV10-1 NA TGCGCCAGCATGGAGGAAAACACTGAAGCTTTCTTT CASMEENTEAFF
NA TRBJ2-2 TRBV6-1 NA TGTGCCAGCAGTGACAGATGGAGTCTGAACACCGGGGAGCTGTTTTTT CASSDRWSLNTGELFF
NA TRBJ1-6 TRBV6-2/TRBV6-3 TRBD1 TGTGCCAGCAGCCGCGGGACAGGGGACAATTCACCCCTCCACTTT CASSRGTGDNSPLHF
NA TRBJ2-2 TRBV9 TRBD1 TGTGCCAGCAGCGTCGGGACAGAGAACACCGGGGAGCTGTTTTTT CASSVGTENTGELFF
NA TRBJ1-6 TRBV25-1 NA TGTGCCAGCAGTGAATCTGGCACGCGGAATTCACCCCTCCACTTT CASSESGTRNSPLHF
NA TRBJ2-5 TRBV7-7 NA TGTGCCAGCAGCTTATCTTATGCCAGACAAGAGACCCAGTACTTC CASSLSYARQETQYF
NA TRBJ1-4 TRBV9 TRBD1 TGTGCCAGCAGCGACACCGGGACAGGATCTGAAAAACTGTTTTTT CASSDTGTGSEKLFF
NA TRBJ1-6 TRBV5-1 TRBD1 TGCGCCAGCAGCTGGGGGACAGCGGGTCGGTCACCCCTCCACTTT CASSWGTAGRSPLHF
NA TRBJ2-2 TRBV11-2 TRBD2 TGTGCCAGCAGCTTAGATTCACTAGCGGGAATTTACACCGGGGAGCTGTTTTTT CASSLDSLAGIYTGELFF
NA TRBJ1-3 TRBV7-2 NA TGTGCCAGCAGCTTAGCGGCAGGTACTGGAAACACCATATATTTT CASSLAAGTGNTIYF
NA TRBJ2-7 TRBV7-9 NA TGTGCCAGCAGCTCCCAAGCGGTTTCCTACGAGCAGTACTTC CASSSQAVSYEQYF
NA TRBJ2-1 TRBV7-3 NA TGTGCCAGCAGTTCAGGACAGCCGGGAAGTGAGCAGTTCTTC CASSSGQPGSEQFF
once TRBJ1-3 TRBV3-1/TRBV3-2 TRBD1 TGTGCCAGCGGGGACAGTTACCTCTCTGGAAACACCATATATTTT CASGDSYLSGNTIYF
NA TRBJ1-1 TRBV7-8 NA TGTGCCAGCAGCTCCGCGACTGAAGCTTTCTTT CASSSATEAFF
NA TRBJ1-1 TRBV2 NA TGTGCCAGCAGTGTAGGCCCAGGAGGGAAAGCTTTCTTT CASSVGPGGKAFF
NA TRBJ1-3 TRBV27 NA TGTGCCAGCAAAGCCGGACAGAGCTCTGGAAACACCATATATTTT CASKAGQSSGNTIYF
NA TRBJ2-5 TRBV9 NA TGTGCCAGCACCCCGAGAGGCGCGCATCGAGAGACCCAGTACTTC CASTPRGAHRETQYF
NA TRBJ1-1 TRBV28 TRBD1 TGTGCCAGCAGTCCCAGGACAGGGGCTTACCTTGAAGCTTTCTTT CASSPRTGAYLEAFF
NA TRBJ1-4 TRBV4-2 NA TGTGCCAGCAGCCAAGATCCTAGGCCGGAAAAACTGTTTTTT CASSQDPRPEKLFF
once TRBJ1-4 TRBV7-9 TRBD1 TGTGCCAGCAGCTTAGCCAGGGGGTTTGCAACTAATGAAAAACTGTTTTTT CASSLARGFATNEKLFF
NA TRBJ2-3 TRBV6-1 NA TGTGCCAGCACCCCGGAGGGCCCTACGCAGTATTTT CASTPEGPTQYF
NA TRBJ2-7 TRBV19 NA TGTGCCAGTAGTATAGCGGCGACGGACACCTACGAGCAGTACTTC CASSIAATDTYEQYF
NA TRBJ1-5 TRBV19 TRBD1 TGTGCCAGTAGCATGGACAGGGGTAGCAATCAGCCCCAGCATTTT CASSMDRGSNQPQHF
NA TRBJ2-5 TRBV5-1 TRBD2 TGCGCCAGCAGCGACGGACTAGCCGGTGAGACCCAGTACTTC CASSDGLAGETQYF
NA TRBJ2-7 TRBV7-2 TRBD2 TGTGCCAGCAGCTTATATCCTCCTAGCGGGAGTTCTTCTAACGAGCAGTACTTC CASSLYPPSGSSSNEQYF
NA TRBJ2-7 TRBV27 TRBD2 TGTGCCAGCAGTCTACCTACTAGCGGGAGCTCCTACGAGCAGTACTTC CASSLPTSGSSYEQYF
NA TRBJ2-3 TRBV2 TRBD1 TGTGCCAGCAATAGGGACAGGGGGATGGATACGCAGTATTTT CASNRDRGMDTQYF
once TRBJ2-2 TRBV7-3 NA TGTGCCAGCAGCATCCTCCAGGGCGGGGAGCTGTTTTTT CASSILQGGELFF
NA TRBJ2-1 TRBV5-1 TRBD2 TGCGCCAGCAGCTTGATCGTCTCTCGGCGGGAGGGCCCAAATGAGCAGTTCTTC CASSLIVSRREGPNEQFF
NA TRBJ2-2 TRBV24-1 NA TGTGCCACCAGATCGGGGGTTACGGGGGAGCTGTTTTTT CATRSGVTGELFF
NA TRBJ2-1 TRBV3-1/TRBV3-2 NA TGTGCCAGCAGCCAATCAGGACGAGGGACCTACAATGAGCAGTTCTTC CASSQSGRGTYNEQFF
NA TRBJ1-1 TRBV30 TRBD1 TGTGCCTGGAGCCCCAAGGACAGGGGAAACACTGAAGCTTTCTTT CAWSPKDRGNTEAFF